A selection of T cell receptor beta chains follows, all from one sample in a study of blood T cells in healthy people across ages. From the 5' RACE reads, TCRdb called clonotypes with MiXCR, one entry per CDR3 protein. The sample carries roughly 720,000 distinct CDR3 sequences, about 48% recorded once. Sequenced sample: blood. The origin of the receptors is a man at least 80 years old in good health. Both conserved end residues are part of each CDR3. A D gene is named only where the DNA matches it firmly. The size field is filled for only some rows; it gives once, few, many or a size class.

>TRBJ2-4|TRBV3-1|NA|few
TGTGCCAGCAGCTCGACGAGCCGGGACTTGACTTTAGGGCAGTACTTC
CASSSTSRDLTLGQYF
>TRBJ1-2|TRBV12-3/TRBV12-4|TRBD1|few
TGTGCCAGCAGTTTGTCGGGGGCGGGACAGACGTATGGCTACACCTTC
CASSLSGAGQTYGYTF
>TRBJ1-2|TRBV20-1|NA|NA
TGCAGTGCTAGGAACAGGGACTATGGCTACACCTTC
CSARNRDYGYTF
>TRBJ2-7|TRBV7-2|TRBD2|NA
TGTGCCAGCAGCTCCCTCATAGCGGGAGCCGGGGAGCAGTACTTC
CASSSLIAGAGEQYF
>TRBJ2-1|TRBV20-1|TRBD2|few
TGCAGTGCTAGGCCCGGGACTAGCCCAGACAAGCGGTTCTTC
CSARPGTSPDKRFF
>TRBJ2-5|TRBV14|NA|NA
TGTGCCAGCAGCCAAGGACTTTGGGCAGGTCAAGAGACCCAGTACTTC
CASSQGLWAGQETQYF
>TRBJ2-6|TRBV11-2|NA|few
TGTGCCAGCAGCTCGGGCGACGGGGCTGGGGCCAACGTCCTGACTTTC
CASSSGDGAGANVLTF
>TRBJ2-1|TRBV5-1|TRBD2|few
TGCGCCAGCAGCCGACCCGGACTAGCGGGAGCTCGTGAGCAGTTCTTC
CASSRPGLAGAREQFF
>TRBJ2-5|TRBV2|TRBD2|NA
TGTGCCAGCAGTGAACTTTCCCAGCGGGACTTGAGGGAGACCCAGTACTTC
CASSELSQRDLRETQYF
>TRBJ2-5|TRBV7-2|TRBD2|few
TGTGCCAGCAGACTAGCGGCTCACCAAGAGACCCAGTACTTC
CASRLAAHQETQYF
>TRBJ1-2|TRBV15|NA|NA
TGTACCACCAGCAGAGATGAAACAGCCTTGGGCTATGGCTACACCTTC
CTTSRDETALGYGYTF
>TRBJ1-2|TRBV5-1|TRBD1|NA
TGCGCCAGCAGCCGTGGGGGCCAGACAGGGGCTAACTATGGCTACACCTTC
CASSRGGQTGANYGYTF
>TRBJ1-4|TRBV27|NA|NA
TGTGCCAGCGGCGGACCCAGATCGGACGGTGAAAAACTGTTTTTT
CASGGPRSDGEKLFF
>TRBJ1-3|TRBV20-1|NA|NA
TGCAGTGCTAGAGATTATGGGACGGCTGGAAACACCATATATTTT
CSARDYGTAGNTIYF
>TRBJ2-7|TRBV7-8|NA|NA
TGTGCCAGCAGCTTAGGATGGATACAATCCTACGAGCAGTACTTC
CASSLGWIQSYEQYF
>TRBJ2-5|TRBV5-1|TRBD1|NA
TGCGCCAGCAGCGAGGTTCGGGGACAGGGGACCCAGTACTTC
CASSEVRGQGTQYF
>TRBJ2-3|TRBV4-2|TRBD1|once
TGTGCCACCAGCCAAACTGCCGGGACAGGGAAAGAAGATACGCAGTATTTT
CATSQTAGTGKEDTQYF
>TRBJ2-1|TRBV7-2|NA|NA
TGTGCCAGCAGCCAGCCATCTGAGCAGTTCTTC
CASSQPSEQFF
>TRBJ2-7|TRBV5-5|TRBD1|NA
TGTGCCAGCAGCCGAAACAGGGGGACCTACGAGCAGTACTTC
CASSRNRGTYEQYF
>TRBJ2-7|TRBV20-1|TRBD2|NA
TGCAGTGCTAGGCGGGATACCGTCGGGAGGAGGTACGAGCAGTACTTC
CSARRDTVGRRYEQYF
>TRBJ1-2|TRBV11-2|NA|NA
TGTGCCAGCAGCGTAAGCCCCGTTAGGACTAACTATGGCTACACCTTC
CASSVSPVRTNYGYTF
>TRBJ1-4|TRBV3-1|NA|NA
TGTGCCAGCAGCCTCGAAAGGCGAGGGATTGGGGAAAAACTGTTTTTT
CASSLERRGIGEKLFF
>TRBJ1-6|TRBV7-9|NA|medium-sized
TGTGCCAGCAGCATTCACAGTAGGGGTATTTCTTCACCCCTCCACTTT
CASSIHSRGISSPLHF
>TRBJ1-2|TRBV6-2/TRBV6-3|TRBD1|few
TGTGCCAGCAGGACAGGGAGGTTCTATGGCTACACCTTC
CASRTGRFYGYTF
>TRBJ1-2|TRBV12-3/TRBV12-4|TRBD1|few
TGTGCCAGCAGTTCCGCCGGGACAGGGAGTGGCTACACCTTC
CASSSAGTGSGYTF
>TRBJ2-3|TRBV7-3|NA|NA
TGTGCCAGCAGCGCGCAGGCTAGCACAGATACGCAGTATTTT
CASSAQASTDTQYF
>TRBJ2-1|TRBV24-1|TRBD2|NA
TGTGCCACCAGTGATCAAACCGGGACTAGCCCCCTTGAGCAGTTCTTC
CATSDQTGTSPLEQFF
>TRBJ1-2|TRBV3-1|TRBD1|NA
TGTGCCAGCAGCCGGGACAGGAAGAACTATGGCTACACCTTC
CASSRDRKNYGYTF
>TRBJ2-1|TRBV3-1|TRBD2|few
TGTGCCAGCAGCCACATACCGGGACTAACGAATGAGCAGTTCTTC
CASSHIPGLTNEQFF
>TRBJ1-4|TRBV20-1|TRBD1|NA
TGCAGTGCTACCCCGGACAGGGGAGACGAAAAACTGTTTTTT
CSATPDRGDEKLFF
>TRBJ1-1|TRBV2|TRBD1|NA
TGTGCCAGCAAACACAGGGGGCGGTTCGAGACTGAAGCTTTCTTT
CASKHRGRFETEAFF
>TRBJ2-1|TRBV5-1|TRBD2|NA
TGCGCCAGCATCCCGCCGACTAGCGACTACAATGAGCAGTTCTTC
CASIPPTSDYNEQFF
>TRBJ2-3|TRBV6-5|TRBD2|NA
TGTGCCAGCAGTTACCCGGGGGGGAGAGACGCGTATTTT
CASSYPGGRDAYF
>TRBJ2-3|TRBV2|TRBD2|NA
TGTGCCAGCAGTCTAGGACTAGCGGGAGGTCGGGATTTCGCGTATTTT
CASSLGLAGGRDFAYF
>TRBJ2-5|TRBV12-3/TRBV12-4|TRBD2|NA
TGTGCCAGCAGTTTATGGGGGGGACCCCAAGAGACCCAGTACTTC
CASSLWGGPQETQYF
>TRBJ2-2|TRBV28|NA|few
TGTGCCAGCAGTAACGGAGGGTGGGGCGGGAACACCGGGGAGCTGTTTTTT
CASSNGGWGGNTGELFF
>TRBJ2-1|TRBV29-1|NA|few
TGCAGCGTCCCGACGGGCGGAGGCTCCTACAATGAGCAGTTTTTC
CSVPTGGGSYNEQFF
>TRBJ1-1|TRBV7-3|NA|NA
TGTGCCAGCAGCAAGGACCCCAGGGGGAACACTGAAGCTTTCTTT
CASSKDPRGNTEAFF
>TRBJ2-7|TRBV5-1|NA|NA
TGCGCCAGCAGCCCAACAGGGATAGGCGAGCAGTACTTC
CASSPTGIGEQYF
>TRBJ2-3|TRBV6-1|NA|NA
TGTGCCAGCAGTGCAACGGCGCACAGATACGCGTATTTT
CASSATAHRYAYF
>TRBJ2-7|TRBV2|TRBD2|NA
TGTGCCAGCAGAGATCCATCTTATAGCGGGAGCTCCTACGAGCAGTACTTC
CASRDPSYSGSSYEQYF
>TRBJ2-3|TRBV12-3/TRBV12-4|TRBD2|NA
TGTGCCAGCAGTGGAAACCTAGCGGGAGAGCGGGCAGATACGCAGTATTTT
CASSGNLAGERADTQYF
>TRBJ1-2|TRBV2|NA|NA
TGTGCCAGCAAAGGCGGGTTGGACTATGGCTACACCTTC
CASKGGLDYGYTF
>TRBJ2-3|TRBV5-1|NA|NA
TGCGCCAGCAGCGTGACTAGTGGCACAGATACGCAGTATTTT
CASSVTSGTDTQYF
>TRBJ2-2|TRBV6-1|NA|NA
TGTGCCTTAGGGGGACGGGTAAACACCGGGGAGCTGTTTTTT
CALGGRVNTGELFF
>TRBJ1-5|TRBV27|NA|once
TGTGCCAGCAGTTCCTTTAATGGTCAGCCCCAGCATTTT
CASSSFNGQPQHF
>TRBJ2-5|TRBV29-1|NA|NA
TGCAGCGGGGCACAGGCGCAAGAGACCCAGTACTTC
CSGAQAQETQYF
>TRBJ2-7|TRBV5-1|TRBD2|few
TGCGCCAGCAGCTCGGGACTAGCGGGAGGCGAGCAGTACTTC
CASSSGLAGGEQYF
>TRBJ2-1|TRBV19|TRBD1|NA
TGTGCCAGTACCGCGCAGAACCGGGACAGGGGAGAGAATGAGCAGTTCTTC
CASTAQNRDRGENEQFF
>TRBJ2-3|TRBV28|TRBD2|NA
TGTGCCAGCAGTCCCCCTGGACTAGCGGGAGGGGAAAGATACGCGTATTTT
CASSPPGLAGGERYAYF
>TRBJ2-1|TRBV20-1|TRBD2|NA
TGCAGTGCGAGAGGACTAGCGAGGGTCGATGAGCAGTTCTTC
CSARGLARVDEQFF
>TRBJ2-1|TRBV27|TRBD1|NA
TGTGCCAGCAGTAACCGCCCGTGGGGCAGGGGGAACCCTTGGGGGTCCTACAATGAGCAGTTCTTC
CASSNRPWGRGNPWGSYNEQFF
>TRBJ2-3|TRBV27|NA|few
TGTGCCAGCAGCCTTCGACAAACCCTCCACACGCAGTATTTT
CASSLRQTLHTQYF
>TRBJ2-3|TRBV24-1|NA|few
TGTGCCACCAGTGCCAATTGGAGGGGCGCTGGCACAGATACGCAGTATTTT
CATSANWRGAGTDTQYF
>TRBJ1-1|TRBV2|TRBD1|NA
TGTGCCAGCAGCGCTTTCCAGGGGGCCAGCACTGAAGCTTTCTTT
CASSAFQGASTEAFF